The rows below give T cell receptor beta chains drawn from one sample of a study of metastatic and nonmetastatic thyroid tumors. TCRdb re-called clones from the PCR reads using MiXCR. The table includes 23,000 or so clones, 20% to 25% detected once. Sample: blood. These receptors were taken from a male donor with papillary thyroid cancer or a benign thyroid nodule (not recorded which). Some clones in this sample may be carry-over from other donors' samples. Each CDR3 is given with its conserved first and last residue. Each record gives: clone size, D gene, J gene, V gene, CDR3 DNA, CDR3 protein. D genes are given only for firm matches. Not every row has a clone size; where given, it reads once, few, many or a size class.

many	TRBD1	TRBJ2-1	TRBV4-1	TGCGCCAGCAGCCAAGTGGCAGGGGGCAATGAGCAGTTCTTC	CASSQVAGGNEQFF
many	.	TRBJ2-1	TRBV20-1	TGCAGTGCTAAACGACTAGTGGATGAGCAGTTCTTC	CSAKRLVDEQFF
many	TRBD2	TRBJ2-5	TRBV5-1	TGCGCCAGCAGCTTGGCTGCTAGCGGACAAGAGACCCAGTACTTC	CASSLAASGQETQYF
many	.	TRBJ1-5	TRBV20-1	TGCAGTGCTAGAGATGCTAGGGCCCTTGGGAATCAGCCCCAGCATTTT	CSARDARALGNQPQHF
many	.	TRBJ1-2	TRBV7-2	TGTGCCAGCAGCTTCCCGACGCAGGATCGTGGCTACACCTTC	CASSFPTQDRGYTF
many	TRBD2	TRBJ2-1	TRBV24-1	TGTGCCACCTCTCCGGGGGGATACAATGAGCAGTTCTTC	CATSPGGYNEQFF
many	TRBD1	TRBJ1-1	TRBV20-1	TGCAGTGCCATCCCGGGACAGGGGGTTTGGCACACTGAAGCTTTCTTT	CSAIPGQGVWHTEAFF
many	TRBD1	TRBJ1-2	TRBV19	TGTGCCAGTCAACCTCGGGACAGGGGGCAGGATGGCTACACCTTC	CASQPRDRGQDGYTF
many	.	TRBJ2-1	TRBV5-1	TGCGCCAGCAGCAAGGACAGCTACAATGAGCAGTTCTTC	CASSKDSYNEQFF
many	TRBD1	TRBJ1-1	TRBV4-1	TGCGCCAGCAGCCAAGGCACAGGGGGAGGAGGCACTGAAGCTTTCTTT	CASSQGTGGGGTEAFF
many	TRBD1	TRBJ1-2	TRBV10-3	TGTGCCATACAGACAGGGGCGTCCTATGGCTACACCTTC	CAIQTGASYGYTF
many	.	TRBJ2-7	TRBV12-5	TGTGCTAGTAAATCAGGGATTAGCTCCTACGAGCAGTACTTC	CASKSGISSYEQYF
many	TRBD2	TRBJ2-3	TRBV6-4	TGTGCCAGCAGTGACTTTGCGGGAGATTCCGATACGCAGTATTTT	CASSDFAGDSDTQYF
many	.	TRBJ1-4	TRBV11-3	TGTGCCAGCAGTCCTCCGGGACGGAGCAATGAAAAACTGTTTTTT	CASSPPGRSNEKLFF
many	.	TRBJ2-1	TRBV9	TGTGCCAGCAGCGGCCCCGGGACTCCATACAATGAGCAGTTCTTC	CASSGPGTPYNEQFF
medium-sized	TRBD1	TRBJ1-2	TRBV5-1	TGCGCCAGCAGCGTGGGACAGGGGAAAGATGGCTACACCTTC	CASSVGQGKDGYTF
many	.	TRBJ1-4	TRBV20-1	TGCAGTGCTAGAGATTCGGGGGCATCTGAAAAACTGTTTTTT	CSARDSGASEKLFF
many	.	TRBJ1-1	TRBV6-1	TGTGCCAGCAGTGAAGCGGGACAAGTGAACACTGAAGCTTTCTTT	CASSEAGQVNTEAFF
.	.	TRBJ2-5	TRBV15	TGTGCCACCAGCAGAGATCTGGTTGAGGGTACGGAGACCCAGTACTTC	CATSRDLVEGTETQYF
.	TRBD1	TRBJ1-2	TRBV28	TGTGCCAGCAGTTTCTTCGACAGGGTCGATGGCGACACCTTC	CASSFFDRVDGDTF
many	.	TRBJ1-2	TRBV28	TGTGCCAGCAGTTTATCTCAGGGATATGGCTACACCTTC	CASSLSQGYGYTF
many	TRBD1	TRBJ1-2	TRBV28	TGTGCCAGCAGTACCAGACAGGGGGCTAGGGGCTACACCTTC	CASSTRQGARGYTF
many	TRBD1	TRBJ1-2	TRBV20-1	TGCAGTGCTAGAGATGCCTCCGCGACAGGGTTGTTCTATGGCTACACCTTC	CSARDASATGLFYGYTF
many	TRBD1	TRBJ1-2	TRBV27	TGTGCCAGCAGTTTATTTCTCGGGACAGAATTTGGCTACACCTTC	CASSLFLGTEFGYTF
many	.	TRBJ1-4	TRBV6-5	TGTGCCAGCAGTTACCGGGGGCATGAAAAACTGTTTTTT	CASSYRGHEKLFF
many	.	TRBJ2-1	TRBV2	TGTGCCAGCAGTCTCCGAAGGGGTGGGGACAATGAGCAGTTCTTC	CASSLRRGGDNEQFF
.	.	TRBJ1-2	TRBV30	TGTGCCTGGAGTGTCCAGGGAGGGTTCGGTCATGGCTACACCTTC	CAWSVQGGFGHGYTF
many	TRBD2	TRBJ2-1	TRBV5-4	TGTGCCAGCAGCTTCCATAGCGGGAAAGGGAATGAGCAGTTCTTC	CASSFHSGKGNEQFF
many	TRBD1	TRBJ2-7	TRBV15	TGTGCCACCGGCACGACAGGGCCCGAGCAGTACTTC	CATGTTGPEQYF
few	TRBD1	TRBJ2-1	TRBV2	TGTGCCAGCCTGAGGGACAGGGGGTCGGATTATCAGTTCTTC	CASLRDRGSDYQFF
.	.	TRBJ2-1	TRBV5-8	TGCGCCAGCAGCGCCGCAGGGTCCGATGAGCAGTTCTTC	CASSAAGSDEQFF
many	TRBD2	TRBJ2-2	TRBV6-5	TGTGCCAGCAGTTGGGGGGGGACCTACACCGGGGAGCTGTTTTTT	CASSWGGTYTGELFF
many	.	TRBJ2-3	TRBV11-3	TGTGCCAGCAGCTTTGCTCGCACTAGCACAGATACGCAGTATTTT	CASSFARTSTDTQYF
many	.	TRBJ1-2	TRBV3-1	TGTGCCAGCAGCCACCCAAGACATCCTTCGGGTAACTATGGCTACACCTTC	CASSHPRHPSGNYGYTF
many	.	TRBJ2-7	TRBV6-5	TGTGCCAGCAGTTACTCGATCGGGGTGGGACACGAGCAGTACTTC	CASSYSIGVGHEQYF
many	.	TRBJ2-7	TRBV27	TGTGCCAGCAGTACCGCAGGCCGGGGCGAGCAGTACTTC	CASSTAGRGEQYF
many	.	TRBJ2-2	TRBV7-8	TGTGCCAGCAGCTTAACCGGCCAACCCGGCACCGGGGAGCTGTTTTTT	CASSLTGQPGTGELFF
many	.	TRBJ1-3	TRBV11-2	TGTGCCAGCAGCTCCTCACTTGGAAACACCATATATTTT	CASSSSLGNTIYF
many	.	TRBJ2-5	TRBV10-1	TGCGCCAGCAGTGAGTCTACAGCGCAAGAGACCCAGTACTTC	CASSESTAQETQYF
many	TRBD1	TRBJ2-2	TRBV24-1	TGTGCCACCAGTGATTTGGAGACAGGGGGGACCGGGGAGCTGTTTTTT	CATSDLETGGTGELFF
many	.	TRBJ2-1	TRBV20-1	TGCAGTGTAAGAAGGGGAGCCTCCTCCTACAATGAGCAGTTCTTC	CSVRRGASSYNEQFF
many	.	TRBJ1-1	TRBV9	TGTGCCAGCAGCTCTCCCCGGGGGAGTTTTGGCACTGAAGCTTTCTTT	CASSSPRGSFGTEAFF
.	.	TRBJ1-2	TRBV6-1	TGTGCCAGCGCGGCGGTGACAGCCGTTTACGCCTCCACCTTC	CASAAVTAVYASTF
medium-sized	.	TRBJ2-7	TRBV6-2/TRBV6-3	TGTGCCAGCAGTTACGGTCCTAGCGCCTACGAGCAGTACTTC	CASSYGPSAYEQYF